The clone carrying this TCR beta chain was seen a handful of times. This record belongs to a study of human T cells and chemical hapten exposure. Sample time point: patch test 1, 2 weeks after DPC sensitization. As for treatment: therapeutic diphenylcyclopropenone sensitization with weekly scalp DPC. In the authors' methods: The number of TCRs in each sample had a median of around 96,000 and spanned about 20,000 to 690,600. One entry per CDR3 protein results from TCRdb running MiXCR on the RACE reads. The V and J calls here are based on TCRdb, not the publication. The table lists some 340,000 distinct CDR3 sequences, around 7% of them singletons, with 8% to 9% in the top ten. V shed 0 bases and J 6 bases; nucleotides not matched to a gene: 10. The CDR3 consists of 17 residues. Per germline, CDR1 LGHNA and CDR2 YSLEER.

The starting material was whole blood, obtained in connection with sensitization to the hapten diphenylcyclopropenone (DPC). This chain connects TRBV4-3 to TRBJ2-2, with 7 bases matching TRBD1. The TCR comes from a woman aged 18-29 years with alopecia areata. Some clones in this sample may be carry-over from other donors' samples. CDR3 coding DNA: TGCGCCAGCAGCCAAGATCAAGTACAGGGGTGGGCCGGGGAGCTGTTTTTT. It encodes CASSQDQVQGWAGELFF.